The rows below give T cell receptor beta chains drawn from one sample of a study of cytomegalovirus exposure and HLA in healthy donors. This table comes from immunoSEQ multiplex PCR, and its TCRdb copy is limited to in-frame clones, with some not included. The data show fewer than 350,000 clones, with about 90% seen just once and about 2% held by the top ten. Specimen: PBMCs. The receptors were gathered from a woman aged 18-29 years in good health and CMV-seronegative. Both conserved end residues are trimmed from each CDR3.

>TRBJ2-1|TRBV5-4
ASSFGGGASYNEQF
>TRBJ2-5|TRBV19
ASSISRQGGETQY
>TRBJ2-7|TRBV27
ASSPRDTRTEQY
>TRBJ2-2|TRBV6-1
ASSETGTGELF
>TRBJ1-5|TRBV19
ASSIPRQGGNQPQH
>TRBJ2-1|TRBV4-2
ASSYGGYNEQF
>TRBJ1-1|TRBV13
ASSLEGRRMNTEAF
>TRBJ2-7|TRBV30
AWSPDEREQY
>TRBJ1-4|TRBV9
ASTPAANTNEKLF
>TRBJ2-7|TRBV5-4
ASSLQGGYEQY
>TRBJ2-1|TRBV19
ASSLGTSGGNEQF
>TRBJ2-3|TRBV5-1
ASSPTLDRGHTDTQY
>TRBJ2-3|TRBV4-1
ASSPRTRDTDTQY